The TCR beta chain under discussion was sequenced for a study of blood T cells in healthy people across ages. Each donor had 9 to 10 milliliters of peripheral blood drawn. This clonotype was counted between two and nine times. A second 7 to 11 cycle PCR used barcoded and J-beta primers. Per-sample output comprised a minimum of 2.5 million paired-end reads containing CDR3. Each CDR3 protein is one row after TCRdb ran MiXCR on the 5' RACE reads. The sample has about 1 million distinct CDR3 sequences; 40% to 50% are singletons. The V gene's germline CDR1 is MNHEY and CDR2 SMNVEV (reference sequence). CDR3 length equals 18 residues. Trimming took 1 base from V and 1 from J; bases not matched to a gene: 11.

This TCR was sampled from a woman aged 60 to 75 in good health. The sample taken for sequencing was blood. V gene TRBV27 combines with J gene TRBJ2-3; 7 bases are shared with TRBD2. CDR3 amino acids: CASSLFPTREGRTDTQYF. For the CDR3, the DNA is TGTGCCAGCAGTTTATTCCCGACTAGGGAGGGGCGCACAGATACGCAGTATTTT.